Reported below is one T cell receptor (beta chain). Its recognized antigen is unknown. Base qualities are not at hand, and no much larger clone is one base apart. These data originate in a study of beta chain features in type 1 diabetes listed by TCRdb under 2018. With respect to the entire study: No differences in mean age, gender distribution, total cell number or subset yield were found between patients and healthy donors. In the study, TCRB repertoires of sorted circulating CD4+ T cell subsets from recently diagnosed type 1 diabetes patients were compared with those of matched healthy donors. Regulatory and stem cell-like memory subsets were isolated from only 8 patients and roughly eight healthy donors, whereas naive and central memory subsets came from all 28 donors. A total of roughly 100,000,000 sorted cells were examined across all samples, and the number of cells per subset was strongly correlated with RNA yield. Beyond this particular receptor, the publication reports: Only small numbers of individuals were included in the HLA sub-analyses, which left unresolved whether HLA type had any influence on TCRB rearrangement. Because cDNA was sequenced instead of genomic DNA, highly expressing activated cells could be over-represented, though the groups showed no difference in activation or CD3 levels. The naive, central memory and regulatory TCRB repertoires appeared to resemble one another more closely among patients than among healthy donors. At VDJ recombination sites, patients with type 1 diabetes made fewer insertions and deleted more nucleotides, a pattern implying thymic rearrangement abnormalities. PCR may preferentially amplify shorter templates, but because patient and control samples were amplified and corrected together, any resulting skew would affect both groups equally. A moderate but significant shortening of TCRB CDR3 length was observed in type 1 diabetes patients in all four CD4+ subsets.

The High Capacity cDNA Reverse Transcription Kit was used to reverse transcribe all of the isolated RNA, meaning that expressed TCRB transcripts were what got sequenced. Deep immunoSEQ sequencing was applied to naive, central memory and regulatory T cell samples, giving an average of about 3.57 million total reads per sample. Sorted cells were lysed in RLT buffer and RNA was extracted with DNase-treated RNeasy Micro or Mini kits, depending on cell number. To prevent cross-contamination, every cell subset was processed on its own, while patient and healthy donor samples were processed together. TCRB sequences were amplified from cDNA with the immunoSEQ multiplex PCR, producing 87-bp fragments spanning the CDR3 region. Sequencing of the amplicons was done on the Illumina HiSeq platform. Per the source publication's procedure: Synthetic template baselines were used to correct PCR bias computationally, reads within Hamming distance 2 were collapsed, and singletons that could not be merged were discarded. By aligning reads against IMGT, V, D and J genes, CDR3 length, and insertions or deletions at six rearrangement sites were assigned. Within each subset, clonotype counts were normalized to sorted cell number, after which true diversity and Gini coefficients were computed with the tcR R package. Repertoire sharing was quantified using the overlap coefficient calculated on TCRB nucleotide sequences. Out-of-frame TCRB sequences from naive cells were analyzed as a proxy for the pre-selection repertoire. TCRdb limited this immuneACCESS table to in-frame rearrangements with V and J called. A share of clones is missing; checked studies link under half to unresolved V genes, and the rest is unexplained. V and J calls and clone size are given by that table; D and trimming were obtained from the DNA. This sample gives 400,000 to 600,000 clones in total; 30% of them show up just once. Jointly, the top ten make up 0.05% to 0.065% of the sample.

CDR1 and CDR2 (SGHRS, YFSETQ) derive from the germline V gene. Its CDR3 holds 15 amino acids, cysteine through phenylalanine. The DNA shown is the 45-base CDR3, in frame from base 1. Trimming removed 2 bases from V and 8 bases from J; the gene matches leave 7 bases unexplained. Each donor gave one peripheral blood draw, around 100 mL on average, collected into heparinised tubes. A BD FACSAria II was used to sort naive, central memory, regulatory and stem cell-like memory CD4+ T cells with a panel that included CD45RO, CCR7, CD25, CD127, CD95 and CD27. Every sorted population had a purity above 95%. PBMCs were isolated immediately by Lymphoprep density gradient centrifugation and stained directly without culture. So that batch effects would be minimized, each experiment stained and sorted samples in pairs, pairing one healthy donor with one patient.

The clonotype was recovered from a young man in good health. The sequence joins TRBV5-1 to TRBJ2-1; 10 central bases correspond to TRBD2. Sequenced: naive CD4+ T cells from blood. According to the study, the label for this sample's cell subset or site signals: true naive CD4+ T cells. The encoded CDR3 is CASSFPAGGPHEQFF. The sequenced DNA is TGCGCCAGCAGCTTTCCAGCGGGAGGGCCCCATGAGCAGTTCTTC.